Listed here are 27 T cell receptor beta chains from one sample, sequenced in a study of blood T cell repertoires in COVID-19. Produced via immunoSEQ multiplex PCR; TCRdb's table is partial and in-frame only. The sample holds some 50,000 clones, about 88% seen once. The sample comprised peripheral blood. The origin of the receptors is a man aged 40-49 years with active COVID-19.

V gene TRBV5-1 combines with J gene TRBJ1-3; D is ambiguous. CDR3 length equals 15 residues. V lost 0 bases and J lost 0, with 7 bases in between. Germline loops: CDR1 SGHRS, CDR2 YFSETQ. CDR3 nucleotide sequence: TGCGCCAGCAGCTTGGGACTGAGCTCTGGAAACACCATATATTTT. It encodes CASSLGLSSGNTIYF.

The genes are TRBV28 and TRBJ2-2; a weak D match, TRBD2 (7 bases). V lost 7 bases, J lost 6 bases, and 18 bases lay in between. The CDR3 covers 15 residues. Germline-derived CDR1 and CDR2 are MDHEN and SYDVKM. DNA of the CDR3: TGTGCCAGCACCCTACCAGGGGAGGGGGCCGGGGAGCTGTTTTTT. Translating gives CASTLPGEGAGELFF.

This chain joins TRBV5-6 and TRBJ1-2, with D uncertain. Germline V CDR1 and CDR2: SGHDT, YYEEEE. This CDR3 contains 13 residues. V dropped 0 bases and J dropped 4 bases, with 7 bases sitting between them. CDR3 sequence: CASSLGQVYGYTF. The CDR3 nucleotides read TGTGCCAGCAGCTTGGGGCAGGTCTATGGCTACACCTTC.

This chain joins TRBV10-3 and TRBJ2-1, with 11 positions matching TRBD2. This CDR3 is built from 15 residues. With 5 bases clipped from V and 3 bases from J, the junction kept 3 bases outside the gene matches. Germline CDR1 ENHRY, CDR2 SYGVKD. The CDR3 spells CAISRTSGSYNEQFF. In DNA, the CDR3 is TGTGCCATCAGTCGAACTAGCGGGAGCTACAATGAGCAGTTCTTC.

The V gene is TRBV5-1, the J gene TRBJ1-3; D gene ambiguous. Trimming removed 3 bases from V and 0 bases from J, with 13 bases in between. CDR1 and CDR2 from the germline V gene are SGHRS and YFSETQ. The CDR3 has 16 amino acids. The DNA of the CDR3 is TGCGCCAGCAGCTACCACCCACCGGGCTCTGGAAACACCATATATTTT. This encodes CASSYHPPGSGNTIYF. Based on the CDR3 plus reference TRBV5-1 and TRBJ1-3, the full variable domain is KAGVTQTPRYLIKTRGQQVTLSCSPISGHRSVSWYQQTPGQGLQFLFEYFSETQRNKGNFPGRFSGRQFSNSRSEMNVSTLELGDSALYLCASSYHPPGSGNTIYFGEGSWLTVV.

In DNA, the CDR3 is TGTGCCAGCACAAATTCGGACTTAGCGGGAATCAACTATGAGCAGTTCTTC. This codes for CASTNSDLAGINYEQFF. The chain combines TRBV28 with TRBJ2-1; 8 bases agree with TRBD2. The CDR3 runs 17 residues. Germline V CDR1 and CDR2: MDHEN, SYDVKM. Germline trimming cut 7 bases from V and 8 bases from J; bases unmatched to any gene: 19.

The chain is built from TRBV2 and TRBJ1-3; D is unclear. The germline CDR1 and CDR2 sequences are SNHLY and FYNNEI. V gave up 8 bases and J gave up 0 bases, with 8 bases separating them. The CDR3 spans 13 residues. CDR3 in DNA: TGTGCCAGCGGCGCGGACTCTGGAAACACCATATATTTT. Protein product: CASGADSGNTIYF.

The rearrangement joins TRBV24-1 to TRBJ2-1; TRBD2 aligns across 7 bases. The CDR3 sequence is 17 residues long. After removal of 0 bases from V and 4 bases from J, the junction contained 8 bases not matched to a gene. Germline V lookup: CDR1 KGHDR, CDR2 SFDVKD. DNA for the CDR3: TGTGCCACCAGTGATTTGCACGGCGGGAGTAAGTACAATGAGCAGTTCTTC. This encodes CATSDLHGGSKYNEQFF.

The V gene is TRBV29-1, the J gene TRBJ1-1, with TRBD1 identical over 7 bases. Germline loops: CDR1 SQVTM, CDR2 ANQGSEA. The CDR3 has 13 residues. V trimming: 6 bases; J trimming: 7 bases; junction bases outside the gene matches: 11. The CDR3 here is CSVNSGTAGEAFF. The CDR3 coding sequence is TGCAGCGTGAATTCTGGGACAGCGGGTGAAGCTTTCTTT.

The chain employs TRBV9 and TRBJ2-7, with TRBD2 matching 9 bases. The CDR3 covers 15 residues. Unmatched junction bases numbered 7, after V lost 4 bases and J lost 2 bases. CDR1 and CDR2 (germline): SGDLS, YYNGEE. DNA of the CDR3: TGTGCCAGCAGCCTTTCCCGCGGGAGGGCCTACGAGCAGTACTTC. Its translation: CASSLSRGRAYEQYF.

The chain carries TRBV13 and TRBJ2-1, with 13 bases lining up with TRBD2. V lost 4 bases and J lost 7; bases outside the gene matches: 4. The germline V gene encodes CDR1 PRHDT and CDR2 FYEKMQ (reference sequence). The CDR3 consists of 15 residues. CDR3 amino acids: CASSSGTSGKNEQFF. The CDR3 DNA is TGTGCCAGCAGCTCCGGGACTAGCGGGAAGAATGAGCAGTTCTTC. Together with reference TRBV13 and TRBJ2-1, the CDR3 gives the full variable domain: AAGVIQSPRHLIKEKRETATLKCYPIPRHDTVYWYQQGPGQDPQFLISFYEKMQSDKGSIPDRFSAQQFSDYHSELNMSSLELGDSALYFCASSSGTSGKNEQFFGPGTRLTVL.

The V and J genes are TRBV12-3 or TRBV12-4 and TRBJ1-1; D is undetermined. Trimming removed 9 bases from V and 1 base from J, with 6 bases in between. The CDR3 is 11 amino acids. DNA for the CDR3: TGTGCCAGTAACAGGAACACTGAAGCTTTCTTT. The encoded protein is CASNRNTEAFF.

The chain recombines TRBV5-1 with TRBJ1-4; D is possibly TRBD1 (5 bases). The CDR3 has 16 residues. Germline V gives CDR1 SGHRS, CDR2 YFSETQ. Trimming pared 0 bases from V and 0 bases from J, leaving 9 bases between. This chain's CDR3 is CASSLGQSATNEKLFF. CDR3 in DNA: TGCGCCAGCAGCTTGGGACAGAGCGCAACTAATGAAAAACTGTTTTTT.

This clone was counted once. V is TRBV7-3 and J is TRBJ2-1; D may be TRBD2 (6 bases). V lost 5 bases, J lost 7 bases, and 12 bases lay in between. The CDR3 length is 13 residues. Germline V CDR1 and CDR2: SGHTA, FQGTGA. The chain's CDR3 is CASSKTRGNEQFF. In DNA form, the CDR3 reads TGTGCCAGCAGCAAGACTAGAGGGAATGAGCAGTTCTTC.

The rearrangement links TRBV27 to TRBJ2-5, with 7 bases that match TRBD2. The germline V gene encodes CDR1 MNHEY and CDR2 SMNVEV (reference sequence). This CDR3 region has 16 residues. Unmatched junction bases numbered 5, after V lost 0 bases and J lost 1 base. Here the CDR3 DNA reads TGTGCCAGCAGTTTATCGCCTACTAGCGTCCAAGAGACCCAGTACTTC. It yields the protein CASSLSPTSVQETQYF.

V and J are TRBV5-1 and TRBJ2-7; TRBD2 matches 10 bases. The CDR3 is 15 residues long. Trimming at V came to 3 bases and at J to 3 bases, leaving 6 bases not matched to a gene. The germline gives CDR1 SGHRS, CDR2 YFSETQ. CDR3 in amino acids: CASSWRTSGSYEQYF. The CDR3 coding sequence is TGCGCCAGCAGCTGGAGGACTAGCGGAAGCTACGAGCAGTACTTC.

V gene TRBV9 combines with J gene TRBJ2-3; 9 nucleotides match TRBD2. The length of the CDR3 is 16 residues. CDR1 is SGDLS, CDR2 YYNGEE, per germline. Trimming at V came to 0 bases and at J to 5 bases, leaving 7 bases not matched to a gene. DNA for the CDR3: TGTGCCAGCAGCGTAGGGGCGGGAGGGCCCGTAGATACGCAGTATTTT. Translation gives CASSVGAGGPVDTQYF.

V and J are TRBV24-1 and TRBJ1-4, with 10 bases that match TRBD1. With 4 bases clipped from V and 8 bases from J, the junction kept 6 bases outside the gene matches. The CDR3 length is 15 residues. Per the germline V gene, CDR1 is KGHDR and CDR2 is SFDVKD. CDR3 DNA: TGTGCCACCAGTGACCACGGACAGGGGGGCGAAAAACTGTTTTTT. This sequence encodes CATSDHGQGGEKLFF.

The chain recombines TRBV9 with TRBJ2-7; 12 nucleotides agree with TRBD2. The germline gives CDR1 SGDLS, CDR2 YYNGEE. Germline trimming cut 0 bases from V and 5 bases from J; bases unmatched to any gene: 3. This CDR3 has 15 amino acids. The CDR3 protein is CASSVGLAGAHEQYF. The CDR3 nucleotides are TGTGCCAGCAGCGTAGGACTAGCGGGAGCCCACGAGCAGTACTTC. Looking up the rest from reference TRBV9 and TRBJ2-7 gives the full variable domain: DSGVTQTPKHLITATGQRVTLRCSPRSGDLSVYWYQQSLDQGLQFLIQYYNGEERAKGNILERFSAQQFPDLHSELNLSSLELGDSALYFCASSVGLAGAHEQYFGPGTRLTVT.

The V call is TRBV19, the J call TRBJ1-1; D is unresolved. Trimming cost V 3 bases and J 4 bases, with 6 bases left between them. The CDR3 runs 12 residues. Germline lookup yields CDR1 LNHDA and CDR2 SQIVND (reference sequence). The CDR3 reads CASSIPGTEAFF. In DNA form, the CDR3 reads TGTGCCAGTAGTATCCCCGGCACTGAAGCTTTCTTT.

The chain employs TRBV29-1 and TRBJ1-1, with 10 bases that match TRBD1. V lost 7 bases and J lost 4; bases outside the gene matches: 6. CDR1 and CDR2 (germline): SQVTM, ANQGSEA. The CDR3 is 13 residues long. The CDR3 bases are TGCAGCGGCCGACAGGGGGCTGGCACTGAAGCTTTCTTT. Translating gives CSGRQGAGTEAFF.

V and J are TRBV9 and TRBJ1-5, with TRBD1 matching 9 bases. This CDR3 contains 15 residues. CDR1 and CDR2 (germline): SGDLS, YYNGEE. V lost 4 bases and J lost 3; bases outside the gene matches: 5. Written as DNA, the CDR3 is TGTGCCAGCAGCAGGGGGACAGGGCCCAATCAGCCCCAGCATTTT. Its protein product is CASSRGTGPNQPQHF.

J is TRBJ1-4 and V is TRBV6-1, with TRBD1 matching 9 bases. J was trimmed by 10 bases and V by 2 bases; bases with no gene match: 5. Looked up from germline, CDR1 is MNHNS and CDR2 is SASEGT. CDR3 length: 14 amino acids. CDR3 amino acids: CASSERSTGGKLFF. The CDR3 DNA reads as TGTGCCAGCAGTGAAAGGTCGACAGGGGGAAAACTGTTTTTT.

The chain links TRBV4-1 to TRBJ2-7, with unresolved D. The CDR3 contains 14 residues. Germline lookup yields CDR1 MGHRA and CDR2 YSYEKL. Trimming pared 6 bases from V and 0 bases from J, leaving 12 bases between. The CDR3 sequence: CASSQTWLSYEQYF. CDR3 coding DNA: TGCGCCAGCAGTCAAACCTGGCTCTCCTACGAGCAGTACTTC.

The chain employs TRBV3-1 (or the pseudogene TRBV3-2) and TRBJ2-1; no clear D. The V gene lost 0 bases and the J gene lost 6 bases, with 9 bases spanning the gap. CDR3 size: 14 residues. From germline, CDR1 is LGHDT and CDR2 YNNKEL (reference sequence). The CDR3 here is CASSQDKLFNEQFF. Written as DNA, the CDR3 is TGTGCCAGCAGCCAAGATAAACTATTCAATGAGCAGTTCTTC.

The CDR3 sequence: CASTSHSGRFYEQYF. The CDR3 DNA sequence: TGTGCCAGCACTAGCCACAGCGGGAGGTTTTACGAGCAGTACTTC. The chain combines TRBV2 with TRBJ2-7; 9 bases align to TRBD2. The CDR3 sequence is 15 residues long. Germline CDR1 and CDR2: SNHLY and FYNNEI. V lost 7 bases, J lost 4 bases, and 11 bases stayed unmatched.

V is TRBV11-2 and J is TRBJ2-5; D perhaps matches TRBD1 (6 bases). V was clipped by 5 bases and J by 3 bases, with 16 bases between them. This CDR3 comprises 15 residues. Looked up from germline, CDR1 is SGHAT and CDR2 is FQNNGV. Here the CDR3 DNA reads TGTGCCAGCAGCCCCCCAGGGGACGGAGAAGAGACCCAGTACTTC. It yields the protein CASSPPGDGEETQYF.